Listed below are T cell receptor beta chains from one sample, sequenced in a study of shared clonotypes between healthy human individuals. The protocol was immunoSEQ multiplex PCR, while the TCRdb copy is restricted to in-frame clones and leaves out a portion. The sample has approximately 500,000 clones; 95% to 97% are singletons. Sequencing used naive CD4+ T cells sorted from blood. These receptors all stem from a woman in her twenties or thirties in good health. The CDR3 runs from the conserved cysteine through the conserved F or W. Fields, in order: D gene, V gene, clone size, J gene, CDR3 DNA, CDR3 protein. D genes are given only for firm matches. Size is omitted from some rows. Given values are once, few, many or a class for expanded clones.

d_call: .
v_call: TRBV6-5
clone_size: .
j_call: TRBJ2-7
cdr3_nt: TGTGCCAGCAGTCACCCCGACAGGATAGGCGAGCAGTACTTC
cdr3_aa: CASSHPDRIGEQYF

d_call: TRBD2
v_call: TRBV27
clone_size: .
j_call: TRBJ2-2
cdr3_nt: TGTGCCAACAACTCTAGCGGGAGACCCAAACCGAACACCGGGGAGCTGTTTTTT
cdr3_aa: CANNSSGRPKPNTGELFF

d_call: .
v_call: TRBV5-1
clone_size: once
j_call: TRBJ1-5
cdr3_nt: TGCGCCAGCAGCTTGGGGGCGGGGCAGCCCCAGCATTTT
cdr3_aa: CASSLGAGQPQHF

d_call: .
v_call: TRBV28
clone_size: .
j_call: TRBJ2-1
cdr3_nt: TGTGCCAGCTCAGGACTCACGGAGCAGTTCTTC
cdr3_aa: CASSGLTEQFF

d_call: .
v_call: TRBV5-5
clone_size: .
j_call: TRBJ2-6
cdr3_nt: TGTGCCAGCAGCTTACAGGTCGCTGGGGCCAACGTCCTGACTTTC
cdr3_aa: CASSLQVAGANVLTF

d_call: .
v_call: TRBV2
clone_size: once
j_call: TRBJ1-5
cdr3_nt: TGTGCCAGCACCCAGACAGCTACGAGCAATCAGCCCCAGCATTTT
cdr3_aa: CASTQTATSNQPQHF

d_call: TRBD2
v_call: TRBV6-1
clone_size: .
j_call: TRBJ2-2
cdr3_nt: TGTGCCAGCAGTGAGACTAGCGGGAAGAACGGGGAGCTGTTTTTT
cdr3_aa: CASSETSGKNGELFF

d_call: .
v_call: TRBV6-6
clone_size: .
j_call: TRBJ1-3
cdr3_nt: TGTGCCAGCACTTTACCCAGCTCTGGAAACACCATATATTTT
cdr3_aa: CASTLPSSGNTIYF

d_call: .
v_call: TRBV4-1
clone_size: .
j_call: TRBJ2-5
cdr3_nt: TGCGCCAGCAGCCAAGGTCTGTTAGCGCCGAGCCAAGAGACCCAGTACTTC
cdr3_aa: CASSQGLLAPSQETQYF

d_call: .
v_call: TRBV15
clone_size: .
j_call: TRBJ2-7
cdr3_nt: TGTGCCACCAGCAGAGATATCGCCTCGGACAACTACGAGCAGTACTTC
cdr3_aa: CATSRDIASDNYEQYF

d_call: .
v_call: TRBV11-2
clone_size: .
j_call: TRBJ2-7
cdr3_nt: TGTGCCAGCAGCTTAGTTGGAGGGGAAATCTACGAGCAGTACTTC
cdr3_aa: CASSLVGGEIYEQYF

d_call: TRBD2
v_call: TRBV7-3
clone_size: .
j_call: TRBJ2-7
cdr3_nt: TGTGCCAGCAGCCGGACTAGCGGCTACGAGCAGTACTTC
cdr3_aa: CASSRTSGYEQYF

d_call: .
v_call: TRBV7-8
clone_size: once
j_call: TRBJ2-1
cdr3_nt: TGTGCCAGCAGCTTAGCCGGGACCTACAATGAGCAGTTCTTC
cdr3_aa: CASSLAGTYNEQFF

d_call: .
v_call: TRBV5-1
clone_size: .
j_call: TRBJ2-7
cdr3_nt: TGCGCCAGCAGCTCTGATACGGACCTGGAGCAGTACTTC
cdr3_aa: CASSSDTDLEQYF

d_call: .
v_call: TRBV11-2
clone_size: .
j_call: TRBJ2-1
cdr3_nt: TGTGCCAGCAGCTGGTTCGGGTTTGGCGGAACCTACAATGAGCAGTTCTTC
cdr3_aa: CASSWFGFGGTYNEQFF

d_call: .
v_call: TRBV2
clone_size: .
j_call: TRBJ1-6
cdr3_nt: TGTGCCAGCAGTGCGGAGACAGGTTTCAGATCACCCCTCCACTTT
cdr3_aa: CASSAETGFRSPLHF

d_call: TRBD2
v_call: TRBV11-2
clone_size: .
j_call: TRBJ2-7
cdr3_nt: TGTGCCAGCAGCCCGACTAGCGGGAGTAGCCCCCACGAGCAGTACTTC
cdr3_aa: CASSPTSGSSPHEQYF

d_call: .
v_call: TRBV28
clone_size: .
j_call: TRBJ1-5
cdr3_nt: TGTGCCAGCGGCGCCCTCAGGAGGCCCCAGCATTTT
cdr3_aa: CASGALRRPQHF

d_call: .
v_call: TRBV6-5
clone_size: .
j_call: TRBJ1-2
cdr3_nt: TGTGCCAGCAGATCAAGAGTTAACTATGGCTACACCTTC
cdr3_aa: CASRSRVNYGYTF

d_call: .
v_call: TRBV6-1
clone_size: .
j_call: TRBJ2-7
cdr3_nt: TGTGCCAGCAGTGAGGGGACTGCTACTACCGGGCAGTACTTC
cdr3_aa: CASSEGTATTGQYF

d_call: .
v_call: TRBV5-1
clone_size: .
j_call: TRBJ2-7
cdr3_nt: TGCGCCAGCAGCTTGGAACCGGGACTGAGCTACGAGCAGTACTTC
cdr3_aa: CASSLEPGLSYEQYF

d_call: .
v_call: TRBV19
clone_size: .
j_call: TRBJ2-7
cdr3_nt: TGTGCCAGTAGTAAGGGGGACTACCACGAGCAGTACTTC
cdr3_aa: CASSKGDYHEQYF

d_call: .
v_call: TRBV2
clone_size: once
j_call: TRBJ2-2
cdr3_nt: TGTGCCAGCAGTGAGCTCACCGGGGAGCTGTTTTTT
cdr3_aa: CASSELTGELFF

d_call: .
v_call: TRBV29-1
clone_size: .
j_call: TRBJ1-6
cdr3_nt: TGCAGCGTTGCTCGGGGGAATAATTCACCCCTCCACTTT
cdr3_aa: CSVARGNNSPLHF

d_call: .
v_call: TRBV6-1
clone_size: .
j_call: TRBJ2-7
cdr3_nt: TGTGCCAGCAGTTGGTGGACAGACAACTACGAGCAGTACTTC
cdr3_aa: CASSWWTDNYEQYF

d_call: .
v_call: TRBV18
clone_size: .
j_call: TRBJ1-4
cdr3_nt: TGTGCCAGCTCACCACCGGGTCTACAGGGAACTGAAAAACTGTTTTTT
cdr3_aa: CASSPPGLQGTEKLFF

d_call: TRBD2
v_call: TRBV7-2
clone_size: .
j_call: TRBJ2-1
cdr3_nt: TGTGCCAGCAGCAGGGAGGGCCAGTATGAGCAGTTCTTC
cdr3_aa: CASSREGQYEQFF

d_call: TRBD1
v_call: TRBV18
clone_size: .
j_call: TRBJ1-3
cdr3_nt: TGTGCCAGCTCACCACCCCTCCGCCGGGACAGAGTTGGAAACACCATATATTTT
cdr3_aa: CASSPPLRRDRVGNTIYF

d_call: .
v_call: TRBV2
clone_size: .
j_call: TRBJ2-7
cdr3_nt: TGTGCCAGCAGCGACCAGGAATACGAGCAGTACTTC
cdr3_aa: CASSDQEYEQYF

d_call: .
v_call: TRBV5-1
clone_size: .
j_call: TRBJ1-1
cdr3_nt: TGCGCCAGCAGCTCCGGAGGTAGGGGTACGAACACTGAAGCTTTCTTT
cdr3_aa: CASSSGGRGTNTEAFF

d_call: .
v_call: TRBV19
clone_size: once
j_call: TRBJ1-5
cdr3_nt: TGTGCCAGTAGTATGCGTTGGGGTTCGAGCAATCAGCCCCAGCATTTT
cdr3_aa: CASSMRWGSSNQPQHF

d_call: TRBD1
v_call: TRBV28
clone_size: .
j_call: TRBJ2-6
cdr3_nt: TGTGCCAGCAGGACGGGACAGGCTGGGGCCAACGTCCTGACTTTC
cdr3_aa: CASRTGQAGANVLTF

d_call: .
v_call: TRBV7-2
clone_size: .
j_call: TRBJ1-1
cdr3_nt: TGTGCCAGCAGCTTAGTCGGTGGTCAGGTAATAAACACTGAAGCTTTCTTT
cdr3_aa: CASSLVGGQVINTEAFF

d_call: .
v_call: TRBV2
clone_size: .
j_call: TRBJ2-7
cdr3_nt: TGTGCCAGCAGTGAGCAGACGGAAGGGGCCTACGAGCAGTACTTC
cdr3_aa: CASSEQTEGAYEQYF

d_call: .
v_call: TRBV7-9
clone_size: .
j_call: TRBJ1-3
cdr3_nt: TGTGCCAGCAGCTTAGCTAATCCAGGGTCTGGAAACACCATATATTTT
cdr3_aa: CASSLANPGSGNTIYF

d_call: .
v_call: TRBV7-9
clone_size: .
j_call: TRBJ2-7
cdr3_nt: TGTGCCAGCAGCCCCCCCAGCTACGAGCAGTACTTC
cdr3_aa: CASSPPSYEQYF

d_call: .
v_call: TRBV28
clone_size: .
j_call: TRBJ2-7
cdr3_nt: TGTGCCAGCAGTCCGGAAGGGTTCAACGAGCAGTACTTC
cdr3_aa: CASSPEGFNEQYF

d_call: TRBD1
v_call: TRBV2
clone_size: .
j_call: TRBJ2-7
cdr3_nt: TGTGCCAGCAGTGGGGACAGCCCTTCCTACGAGCAGTACTTC
cdr3_aa: CASSGDSPSYEQYF

d_call: .
v_call: TRBV5-4
clone_size: .
j_call: TRBJ2-1
cdr3_nt: TGTGCCAGCAGCTTGGTCGGGTCCTCCTACAATGAGCAGTTCTTC
cdr3_aa: CASSLVGSSYNEQFF

d_call: TRBD1
v_call: TRBV4-1
clone_size: .
j_call: TRBJ1-6
cdr3_nt: TGCGCCAGCAGCCAAGAGATCGGGACAGTGACTAACTCCTATAATTCACCCCTCCACTTT
cdr3_aa: CASSQEIGTVTNSYNSPLHF

d_call: .
v_call: TRBV4-1
clone_size: .
j_call: TRBJ2-5
cdr3_nt: TGCGCCAGCAGCCAACTCCTAGGGGAAAGACAGTACTTC
cdr3_aa: CASSQLLGERQYF

d_call: TRBD1
v_call: TRBV28
clone_size: .
j_call: TRBJ2-7
cdr3_nt: TGTGCCACCATTCCCCCCGACAGGGCCTCCTACGAGCAGTACTTC
cdr3_aa: CATIPPDRASYEQYF

d_call: .
v_call: TRBV19
clone_size: .
j_call: TRBJ1-5
cdr3_nt: TGTGCCAGTAGTGGACCCCATCGGGGAAGCAATCAGCCCCAGCATTTT
cdr3_aa: CASSGPHRGSNQPQHF

d_call: .
v_call: TRBV28
clone_size: once
j_call: TRBJ2-4
cdr3_nt: TGTGCCAGCAGCTCAGGGCAGGGACTCCAAAACATTCAGTACTTC
cdr3_aa: CASSSGQGLQNIQYF